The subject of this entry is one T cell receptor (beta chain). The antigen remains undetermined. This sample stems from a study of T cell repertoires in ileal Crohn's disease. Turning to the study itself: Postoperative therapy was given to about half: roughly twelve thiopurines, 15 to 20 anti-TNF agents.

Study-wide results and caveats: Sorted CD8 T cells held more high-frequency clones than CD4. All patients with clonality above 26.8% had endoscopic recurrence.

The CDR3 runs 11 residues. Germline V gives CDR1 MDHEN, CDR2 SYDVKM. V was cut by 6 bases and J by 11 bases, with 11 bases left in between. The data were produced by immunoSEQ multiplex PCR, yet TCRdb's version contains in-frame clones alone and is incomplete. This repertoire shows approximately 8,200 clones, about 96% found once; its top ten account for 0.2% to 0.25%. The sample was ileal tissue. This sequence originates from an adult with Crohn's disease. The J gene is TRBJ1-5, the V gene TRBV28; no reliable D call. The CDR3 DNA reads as TGTGCCAGCAGCCTAGGCGGGTCCCAGCATTTT. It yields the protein CASSLGGSQHF.